The T cell receptor beta chain under discussion was sequenced for a study of identical twins. Study-wide findings and caveats: Out-of-frame alpha sequences shared by twins were enriched for low generation probability. Twins shared beta out-of-frame sequences in excess, but this excess was weaker.

Each donor was a healthy Caucasian. This clonotype was detected only once. Its cognate antigen is unknown. In TCRdb, the 5' RACE reads were re-called with MiXCR into one record per CDR3 protein. The data show 1.5 million to 2 million distinct CDR3 sequences, about 31% seen once. The receptor was isolated from a newborn girl in good health. Sample: cord blood.

CDR3 in amino acids: CASSQELLVSGQYF. In DNA, the CDR3 is TGTGCCAGCAGCCAAGAACTATTGGTATCCGGGCAGTACTTC. The chain uses TRBV4-2 and TRBJ2-7; D gene unclear. This CDR3 comprises 14 residues. Per the germline V gene, CDR1 is LGHNA and CDR2 is YNFKEQ. V shed 0 bases and J shed 9 bases, with 15 bases lying between them.